This TCR beta chain was identified during a study of control samples from healthy donors and cancer patients. Looked up from germline, CDR1 is MDHEN and CDR2 is SYDVKM. Trimming removed 5 bases at V and 4 bases at J, with 9 bases between. The CDR3 is made up of 13 amino acids. Profiling relied on immunoSEQ multiplex PCR, and the TCRdb table lists in-frame clones only, not all of them. The table lists 90,000 to 110,000 clones, about 83% of them singletons. The sequence came from a woman in her fifties or sixties in good health. The chain has TRBV28 and TRBJ1-5; D is perhaps TRBD1 (6 bases). What was sequenced was blood. The CDR3 loop reads CASSDRFNQPQHF. CDR3 nucleotides: TGTGCCAGCAGTGACAGGTTTAATCAGCCCCAGCATTTT. The variable domain in full, completed from reference TRBV28 and TRBJ1-5, reads DVKVTQSSRYLVKRTGEKVFLECVQDMDHENMFWYRQDPGLGLRLIYFSYDVKMKEKGDIPEGYSVSREKKERFSLILESASTNQTSMYLCASSDRFNQPQHFGDGTRLSIL.